This paragraph reports one T cell receptor (beta chain). What it recognizes is unknown. The sample comes from a study of shared clonotypes between healthy human individuals. At the level of the study: CD8 memory received one plate per donor, CD8 naive two, CD4 memory three and CD4 naive three. General study findings and limits: Naive CD4 clonotype sharing across a few donors was 4% to 5%. Sequencing depth was expected to influence donor clonotype sharing.

CD45RO-negative, CCR7-positively selected cells formed the naive CD8 fraction, excluding terminally differentiated effector memory CD45RA+ cells. The V gene's germline CDR1 is LNHDA and CDR2 SQIVND (reference sequence). This CDR3 contains 16 residues. The V segment lost 5 bases and the J segment 5 bases; nucleotides outside the gene matches: 10. At the deep level, the assay was run. Data came from immunoSEQ multiplex PCR; TCRdb stores just in-frame clones and leaves some out. The table shows about 2 million clones, with over 85% occurring only once. The sequenced material came from naive CD8+ T cells sorted from blood. V gene TRBV19 combines with J gene TRBJ1-5, with 9 positions matching TRBD1. This TCR came from a man aged 18 to 35 in good health. The CDR3 DNA sequence: TGTGCCAGTAGTCTCTGGGACAGGGATTGGTATCAGCCCCAGCATTTT. It encodes CASSLWDRDWYQPQHF.